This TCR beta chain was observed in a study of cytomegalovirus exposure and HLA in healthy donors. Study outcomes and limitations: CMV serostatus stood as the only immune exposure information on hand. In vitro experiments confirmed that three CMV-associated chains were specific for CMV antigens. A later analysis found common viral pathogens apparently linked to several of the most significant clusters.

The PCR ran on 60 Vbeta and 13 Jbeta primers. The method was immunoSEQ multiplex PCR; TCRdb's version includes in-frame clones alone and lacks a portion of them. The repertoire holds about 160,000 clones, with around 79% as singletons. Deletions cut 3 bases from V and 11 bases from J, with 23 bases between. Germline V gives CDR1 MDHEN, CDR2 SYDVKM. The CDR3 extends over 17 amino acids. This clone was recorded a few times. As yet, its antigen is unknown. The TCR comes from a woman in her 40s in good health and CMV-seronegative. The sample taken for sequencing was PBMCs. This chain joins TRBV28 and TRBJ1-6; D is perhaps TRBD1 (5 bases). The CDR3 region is CASSFPLGGRSRPPLHF. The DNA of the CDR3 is TGTGCCAGCAGTTTTCCGTTGGGGGGGAGGTCCAGGCCACCCCTCCACTTT.